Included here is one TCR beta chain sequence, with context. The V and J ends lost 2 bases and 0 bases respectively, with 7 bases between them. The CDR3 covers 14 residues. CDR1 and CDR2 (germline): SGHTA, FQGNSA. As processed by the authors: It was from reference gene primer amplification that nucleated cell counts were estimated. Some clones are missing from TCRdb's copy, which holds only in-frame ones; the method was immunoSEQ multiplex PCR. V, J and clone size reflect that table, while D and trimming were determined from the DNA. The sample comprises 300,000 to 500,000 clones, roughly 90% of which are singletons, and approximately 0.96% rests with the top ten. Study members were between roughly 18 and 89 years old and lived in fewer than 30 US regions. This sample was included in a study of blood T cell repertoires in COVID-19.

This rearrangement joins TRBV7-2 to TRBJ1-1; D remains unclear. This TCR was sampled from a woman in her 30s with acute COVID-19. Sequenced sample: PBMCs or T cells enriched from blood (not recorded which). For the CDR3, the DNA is TGTGCCAGCAGCTTAATGTCGGTGAACACTGAAGCTTTCTTT. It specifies CASSLMSVNTEAFF.